These T cell receptor beta chains were read from a single sample in a study of OX40 agonist ivuxolimab in advanced cancers. Clones were sequenced by immunoSEQ multiplex PCR, and TCRdb holds only the in-frame ones, with some missing. The sample has some 72,000 clones, about 90% seen once; the top ten hold 2.8%. Specimen: CD4+ or CD8+ T cells sorted from blood, collected in a trial of the OX40 agonist ivuxolimab. Receptors were obtained from an adult with an advanced solid tumor such as melanoma, head and neck, liver or kidney cancer. Both conserved end residues are part of each CDR3. Fields, in order: D gene, J gene, clone size, V gene, CDR3 DNA, CDR3 protein. The D gene is left open where the match is weak. Clone size appears in some rows only: once, few, many, or a class for an expanded clone.

>NA|TRBJ2-7|NA|TRBV29-1
TGCAGCGGAGGACAGGGAGGGGACGAGCAGTACTTC
CSGGQGGDEQYF
>TRBD2|TRBJ2-7|NA|TRBV29-1
TGCAGTGGGGGGGAACCTAAACGCGAGCAGTACTTC
CSGGEPKREQYF
>NA|TRBJ2-5|NA|TRBV18
TGTGCCAGCTCACAGGGGCGAGAGACCCAGTACTTC
CASSQGRETQYF
>NA|TRBJ2-6|NA|TRBV19
TGTGCCAGTAGTATAGTGGGCTACTCTGGGGCCAACGTCCTGACTTTC
CASSIVGYSGANVLTF
>NA|TRBJ1-2|NA|TRBV29-1
TGCAGCGTTGTCCTAAGGACTGCCTATGGCTACACCTTC
CSVVLRTAYGYTF
>TRBD1|TRBJ1-1|NA|TRBV18
TGTGCCAGCTCACCGTTTCAGGGGGCGAACACTGAAGCTTTCTTT
CASSPFQGANTEAFF
>NA|TRBJ2-7|NA|TRBV5-4
TGTGCCAGCAGTTGGGTGAGCTCCTACGAGCAGTACTTC
CASSWVSSYEQYF
>TRBD2|TRBJ2-5|NA|TRBV30
TGTGCCTGGAGGACTAGCGCCAGTGGGGCCCAGTACTTC
CAWRTSASGAQYF
>NA|TRBJ2-1|NA|TRBV5-8
TGTGCCAGCAGCTTGGGTTTAACGTACAATGAGCAGTTCTTC
CASSLGLTYNEQFF
>NA|TRBJ2-7|NA|TRBV7-2
TGTGCCAGCAGCTTCAGGGGCTCTGGGGAGCAGTACTTC
CASSFRGSGEQYF
>TRBD1|TRBJ1-6|few|TRBV19
TGTGCCAGCCGGACCGGGACAGGGTATTCACCCCTCCACTTT
CASRTGTGYSPLHF
>TRBD1|TRBJ2-1|NA|TRBV28
TGTGCCAGCAGTCCGAATGGACAGGGTCGCTACAATGAGCAGTTCTTC
CASSPNGQGRYNEQFF
>TRBD1|TRBJ2-2|NA|TRBV5-4
TGTGCCAGCAGCACCCGACAGGGGGATACCGGGGAGCTGTTTTTT
CASSTRQGDTGELFF
>NA|TRBJ1-5|NA|TRBV19
TGTGCCAGTAGTATGGGGGTCGGTGGCAATCAGCCCCAGCATTTT
CASSMGVGGNQPQHF
>TRBD1|TRBJ2-1|NA|TRBV9
TGTGCCAGCAGCGTAGGGGCAGGGGGTGGGAATGAGCAGTTCTTC
CASSVGAGGGNEQFF
>TRBD1|TRBJ1-5|NA|TRBV11-3
TGTGCCAGCAGCTTAGGGACAGGGGCCGCTCAGCCCCAGCATTTT
CASSLGTGAAQPQHF
>NA|TRBJ1-2|NA|TRBV6-5
TGTGCCAGCAGTTACTCGACAGGAGGTGGCTACACCTTC
CASSYSTGGGYTF
>TRBD2|TRBJ2-5|NA|TRBV5-1
TGCGCCAGCAGCCCAGAGCCATTTCTAGCGGGACAAGAGACCCAGTACTTC
CASSPEPFLAGQETQYF
>NA|TRBJ2-3|NA|TRBV5-4
TGTGCCAGCACCCTCTATCCAGGCACAGATACGCAGTATTTT
CASTLYPGTDTQYF
>NA|TRBJ1-2|NA|TRBV6-1
TGTGCCAGCAGTGAAGCGAGAGCAGGCTGGGACACCTTC
CASSEARAGWDTF
>TRBD1|TRBJ2-7|NA|TRBV27
TGTGCCAGCAGCTGGGGACAGGCTAGGAGGGAGCAGTACTTC
CASSWGQARREQYF
>NA|TRBJ1-2|NA|TRBV10-3
TGTGCCATCACAGGGGACGGCTATGGCTACACCTTC
CAITGDGYGYTF
>NA|TRBJ2-5|NA|TRBV18
TGTGCCAGCGTTCACGGAACAGTCAGGGAAGAGACCCAGTACTTC
CASVHGTVREETQYF
>NA|TRBJ2-7|NA|TRBV2
TGTGCCAGCAGCTACACCCACGAGCAGTACTTC
CASSYTHEQYF
>NA|TRBJ1-2|NA|TRBV6-5
TGTGCCAGCAATACCGGGACACCTAACTATGGCTACACCTTC
CASNTGTPNYGYTF
>NA|TRBJ2-2|NA|TRBV7-2
TGTGCCAGCAGCCCTCCGAGGGGGATAACCGGGGAGCTGTTTTTT
CASSPPRGITGELFF
>NA|TRBJ1-3|NA|TRBV29-1
TGCAGCGTTAGTGGACAGATGCCTGGAAACACCATATATTTT
CSVSGQMPGNTIYF
>NA|TRBJ2-5|NA|TRBV7-8
TGTGCCAGCAGCCAGTCTAGCTCCGAGACCCAGTACTTC
CASSQSSSETQYF
>NA|TRBJ1-5|NA|TRBV14
TGTGCCAGCAGCCTTGGGACACGGGGTTTACATTTT
CASSLGTRGLHF
>TRBD1|TRBJ2-3|NA|TRBV2
TGTGCCAGCACTGAAAGGACAGGGACAGATACGCAGTATTTT
CASTERTGTDTQYF
>NA|TRBJ1-5|NA|TRBV7-2
TGTGCCAGCAGCCTGTACCTAGGACAGCCCCAGCATTTT
CASSLYLGQPQHF
>NA|TRBJ2-1|NA|TRBV14
TGTGCCAGCAGCCAATTTTACGGGCCCGGAGCCCCAAATGAGCAGTTCTTC
CASSQFYGPGAPNEQFF
>NA|TRBJ1-1|NA|TRBV29-1
TGCAGCGTTGGAGCAGGGGACACTGAAGCTTTCTTT
CSVGAGDTEAFF
>NA|TRBJ2-6|NA|TRBV7-9
TGTGCCAGCAGCTTAAGTTACACTGGGGCCAACGTCCTGACTTTC
CASSLSYTGANVLTF
>TRBD1|TRBJ2-3|NA|TRBV6-4
TGTGCCACCTCCGGGACAGGGGGTTCAGATACGCAGTATTTT
CATSGTGGSDTQYF
>NA|TRBJ2-3|few|TRBV7-2
TGTGCCAGCAGCGCACAGGTTAGCACAGATACGCAGTATTTT
CASSAQVSTDTQYF
>NA|TRBJ1-5|once|TRBV28
TGTGCCAGCAGCGTGATGGGGGGGAGCAATCAGCCCCAGCATTTT
CASSVMGGSNQPQHF
>TRBD2|TRBJ2-3|NA|TRBV18
TGTGCCAGCTCACCTTTTACGGGACTAGCGGGCTTTTTGGGCACAGATACGCAGTATTTT
CASSPFTGLAGFLGTDTQYF
>NA|TRBJ1-2|NA|TRBV6-1
TGTGCCAGCAGTGGCCCGGGGGGCAGCGGCTACACCTTC
CASSGPGGSGYTF
>TRBD2|TRBJ2-5|NA|TRBV5-4
TGTGCCAGCAGCCAAGATCCCGGACTAGCGGGGTTACAAGAGACCCAGTACTTC
CASSQDPGLAGLQETQYF
>NA|TRBJ1-6|NA|TRBV5-1
TGCGCCAGCAGGGGGAGACAGGAAAATTCACCCCTCCACTTT
CASRGRQENSPLHF
>NA|TRBJ2-2|once|TRBV5-1
TGCGCCAGCAGCTTCGCGGGACTCCGAGGGAGCGGGGAGCTGTTTTTT
CASSFAGLRGSGELFF
>NA|TRBJ1-1|NA|TRBV5-6
TGTGCCAGCAGCCCACTGGACCCCATGAACACTGAAGCTTTCTTT
CASSPLDPMNTEAFF
>NA|TRBJ1-1|NA|TRBV28
TGTGCCAGCAGTCCCCCGAGGGGAAGGGGTGAAGCTTTCTTT
CASSPPRGRGEAFF
>TRBD1|TRBJ2-3|once|TRBV18
TGTGCCAGCTCACCAGGACAGGGTAGCGATACGCAGTATTTT
CASSPGQGSDTQYF
>NA|TRBJ2-1|NA|TRBV5-1
TGCGCCAGCAGCCCTGTATCGTACTCCTACAATGAGCAGTTCTTC
CASSPVSYSYNEQFF
>NA|TRBJ2-2|NA|TRBV5-4
TGTGCCAGCAGACCAGGGACCGTCCCGAACACCGGGGAGCTGTTTTTT
CASRPGTVPNTGELFF
>TRBD2|TRBJ2-3|NA|TRBV5-1
TGCGCCAGCAGCTTCACCAGCGGGAGAGCAGATACGCAGTATTTT
CASSFTSGRADTQYF
>NA|TRBJ2-4|NA|TRBV7-2
TGTGCCAGCAGCCCTAGCCTAGCCAAAAACATTCAGTACTTC
CASSPSLAKNIQYF
>NA|TRBJ2-1|once|TRBV7-9
TGTGCCAGCAGCTTTCACTGGGACCTCCACAATGAGCAGTTCTTC
CASSFHWDLHNEQFF
>TRBD1|TRBJ1-5|NA|TRBV15
TGTGCCACCAGCAGAGCCCTGGGACAGGTGAATCAGCCCCAGCATTTT
CATSRALGQVNQPQHF